Below, one TCR beta chain is given with its context. Antigen unknown. The sample originates from a study of identical twins. Regarding the study as a whole: Out-of-frame beta chain sequences displayed weaker excess sharing between twins.

Between the trimmed V and J ends, which lost 4 bases and 0 bases, there was a span of 6 bases. The CDR3 is made up of 13 amino acids. Germline V gene sequence: CDR1 MNHNS, CDR2 SASEGT. TCRdb passed the 5' RACE reads through MiXCR, listing each CDR3 protein once. The sample carries around 960,000 distinct CDR3 sequences, around an eighth recorded once. This sample was also put to use in a study of yellow fever vaccine responses in identical twins.

Sequencing input: PBMCs. This chain joins TRBV6-1 and TRBJ1-2; no reliable D call. The sequence was obtained from a woman aged 18-30 years in good health. The chain's CDR3 is CASSATANYGYTF. The DNA of the CDR3 is TGTGCCAGCAGTGCCACGGCTAACTATGGCTACACCTTC.